The rows below give T cell receptor beta chains drawn from one sample of a study of blood T cell repertoires in COVID-19. Using immunoSEQ multiplex PCR, the repertoire was profiled, and TCRdb retains in-frame clones only, with some absent. The sample has around 60,000 clones; roughly 90% are singletons. Sequences were obtained from peripheral blood. The source of these receptors is a man aged 60-69 years with acute or convalescent COVID-19. Both conserved end residues are part of each CDR3. The D gene is left open where the match is weak. Clone size is stated in some rows and not others, as once, few, many or a class when expanded.

cdr3_nt cdr3_aa clone_size cdr3_length j_call d_call v_call
TGCGCCAGCAGCTCCGGGTATGGCTATGGCTACACCTTC CASSSGYGYGYTF . 13 TRBJ1-2 . TRBV5-1
TGTGCCAGTAGGCCTACGACAGGGGGCCGGGAGACCCAGTACTTC CASRPTTGGRETQYF . 15 TRBJ2-5 TRBD1 TRBV19
TGCGCCAGCAGCTTACGACAGGGGACTATGACGGGTGAAGCTTTCTTT CASSLRQGTMTGEAFF . 16 TRBJ1-1 TRBD1 TRBV5-1
TGTGCCAGCAGCTTTACAGGGGGAAAAACCTTCCCCTCCTACAATGAGCAGTTCTTC CASSFTGGKTFPSYNEQFF few 19 TRBJ2-1 TRBD1 TRBV3-1/TRBV3-2
TGTGCCAGCAGCCCGACTCGACTAGCGGAGCAGTTCTTC CASSPTRLAEQFF few 13 TRBJ2-1 TRBD2 TRBV27
TGTGCCAGCAGCTTCTTGGACAGGGATAATTCACCCCTCCACTTT CASSFLDRDNSPLHF . 15 TRBJ1-6 TRBD1 TRBV5-6
TGTGCCAGCAGCTTAGTTAGGGGCCTTACCTACGAGCAGTACTTC CASSLVRGLTYEQYF . 15 TRBJ2-7 . TRBV7-2
TGTGCCAGCAGTTTGCAGGGGAGCGGCGAAAAACTGTTTTTT CASSLQGSGEKLFF . 14 TRBJ1-4 . TRBV27
TGTGCCAGCAGCGTAGACCTCAACGGGGAGCAGTACTTC CASSVDLNGEQYF . 13 TRBJ2-7 . TRBV9
TGTGCCAGCAGAGATGTTCGACAGGGAAACACCGGGGAGCTGTTTTTT CASRDVRQGNTGELFF . 16 TRBJ2-2 TRBD1 TRBV25-1
TGTGCCAGCCAGGGGGGCCGGGGTGAAGCTTTCTTT CASQGGRGEAFF . 12 TRBJ1-1 TRBD1 TRBV10-3
TGCGCCAGCAGCCAAGACTGGGCCGTTGGTTCGGCTTTCTTT CASSQDWAVGSAFF . 14 TRBJ1-1 . TRBV4-1
TGCGCCAGCAGCAGGGACAGCCAGAGGGTCACTGAAGCTTTCTTT CASSRDSQRVTEAFF . 15 TRBJ1-1 TRBD1 TRBV5-1